The T cell receptor (beta chain) under discussion was sequenced for a study of OX40 agonist ivuxolimab in advanced cancers. Germline CDR1 is SGHNT and CDR2 is YENEEA. V was trimmed by 5 bases and J by 8 bases, leaving 13 bases between them. This CDR3 is built from 13 residues. The table came from immunoSEQ multiplex PCR; TCRdb's copy has only in-frame clones and leaves some out. The sample lists just under 85,000 clones, 70% to 85% occurring once. Sequencing was performed on CD4+ or CD8+ T cells sorted from blood, taken in a trial of the OX40 agonist ivuxolimab. The clonotype was recovered from an adult with an advanced solid tumor such as melanoma, head and neck, liver or kidney cancer. The chain recombines TRBV11-3 with TRBJ2-1, with D maybe TRBD1 (6 bases). CDR3 in amino acids: CASSRRGGDEQFF. In DNA, the CDR3 is TGTGCCAGCAGCCGCAGGGGTGGAGATGAGCAGTTCTTC.